This TCR beta chain was identified in a study of cytomegalovirus exposure and HLA in healthy donors. Study-level findings and limits: Later findings reportedly placed an Asian-associated ancestry cluster below the roughly 690-donor mean for N-insertions. In presence/absence analyses, roughly uniform sequencing depth across donors was assumed. As immune exposure information, only CMV serostatus was available.

The PCR contained 60 Vbeta and 13 Jbeta primers. Using immunoSEQ multiplex PCR, the repertoire was profiled, and TCRdb retains in-frame clones only, with some absent. The table includes fewer than 150,000 clones, 75% to 90% detected once. A word on this clone: Its antigen is as yet unknown.

Looked up from germline, CDR1 is SGHVS and CDR2 is FQNEAQ. The V gene lost 5 bases and the J gene lost 0 bases, with 20 bases spanning the gap. The CDR3 covers 18 residues. Sequencing was carried out using PBMCs. The gene calls are TRBV7-8 and TRBJ1-5; D perhaps matches TRBD1 (6 bases). The source of this sequence is a female donor in good health and CMV-seropositive. This chain's CDR3 is CASSQTRQAPNSNQPQHF. The CDR3 DNA reads TGTGCCAGCAGCCAAACCCGACAGGCTCCAAATAGCAATCAGCCCCAGCATTTT.